This entry lists 21 T cell receptor beta chains sequenced from one sample in a study of Ad26.COV2.S vaccination and SARS-CoV-2 variants. Stated treatment: roughly 20 received Ad26.COV2.S at low or high dose, single or two shots; 5 received placebo; per-sample allocation not given. Samples analyzed were those drawn on day 63 after the first vaccine or placebo injection. Some clones are missing from TCRdb's copy, which holds only in-frame ones; the method was immunoSEQ multiplex PCR. The table has about 480,000 clones, around 85% seen once; the top ten hold roughly 13%. The sample was peripheral blood, taken in a trial of Ad26.COV2.S vaccine versus placebo. All receptors come from a person aged 18-60 years who received the Ad26.COV2.S COVID-19 vaccine or a placebo.

This chain connects TRBV13 to TRBJ1-2, with D unresolved. Germline lookup yields CDR1 PRHDT and CDR2 FYEKMQ (reference sequence). This CDR3 spans 11 amino acids. V dropped 3 bases and J dropped 6 bases, with 5 bases sitting between them. The CDR3, as DNA: TGTGCCAGCAGCTTGTCGAATGGCTACACCTTC. This codes for CASSLSNGYTF.

The V gene is TRBV6-4, the J gene TRBJ2-1, with a tentative D call TRBD1 (6 bases). Germline CDR1 is MRHNA and CDR2 is SNTAGT. This CDR3 is built from 15 residues. Trimming removed 7 bases at V and 9 bases at J, with 22 bases between. CDR3 in amino acids: CASMGGGGPWSEQFF. The CDR3 DNA is TGTGCCAGCATGGGTGGGGGCGGACCCTGGAGTGAGCAGTTCTTC.

The chain recombines TRBV4-3 with TRBJ2-2, with 11 bases aligning to TRBD2. J gave up 7 bases and V 4 bases, and 11 bases lay outside the gene matches. The CDR3 extends over 17 amino acids. CDR1 LGHNA and CDR2 YSLEER come from the germline V gene. The CDR3 nucleotides are TGCGCCAGCAGCCCCCAGGTAGCGGGAGGGCCCGGCGGGGAGCTGTTTTTT. It encodes CASSPQVAGGPGGELFF.

There are a few counts of this clone. The chain combines TRBV2 with TRBJ2-2; D might be TRBD2 (7 bases). Looked up from germline, CDR1 is SNHLY and CDR2 is FYNNEI. The CDR3 totals 16 residues. The ends were cut back, 6 bases at V and 5 bases at J, with 19 bases in the middle. In DNA form, the CDR3 reads TGTGCCAGCAGCCAAACGGGGGGCGCGAGGACCGGGGAGCTGTTTTTT. Its translation: CASSQTGGARTGELFF.

CDR3 loop: CASSTRDSSGNTIYF. As DNA, the CDR3 is TGTGCCAGCAGCACTCGCGACAGCTCTGGAAACACCATATATTTT. The chain employs TRBV9 and TRBJ1-3; D is possibly TRBD1 (5 bases). Looked up from germline, CDR1 is SGDLS and CDR2 is YYNGEE. This CDR3 has 15 residues. Trimming took 4 bases from V and 0 from J, leaving 11 bases between them.

A word on this clone: The identical CDR3 is also encoded by other nucleotide sequences in the sample. This chain connects TRBV29-1 to TRBJ2-7; 7 positions agree with TRBD1. This CDR3 contains 14 residues. After removal of 6 bases from V and 2 bases from J, the junction contained 10 bases not matched to a gene. CDR1 is SQVTM, CDR2 ANQGSEA, per germline. In nucleotides, the CDR3 is TGCAGCGTCCTCGGCCAGGGGGTGACCTACGAGCAGTACTTC. Its protein is CSVLGQGVTYEQYF.

CDR3 protein: CASSLGGRTSYEQYF. Here the CDR3 DNA reads TGTGCCAGCAGTTTAGGGGGCAGAACCTCCTACGAGCAGTACTTC. This chain links TRBV28 with TRBJ2-7; a possible D gene is TRBD1 (6 bases). Trimming left V 2 bases short and J 0 bases short, with 11 bases between. The CDR3 has 15 amino acids. Germline-derived CDR1 and CDR2 are MDHEN and SYDVKM.

This clone was counted a single time. The rearrangement uses TRBV9 and TRBJ2-7; no clear D gene. Germline V gives CDR1 SGDLS, CDR2 YYNGEE. Trimming cost V 2 bases and J 5 bases, with 14 bases left between them. This CDR3 has 14 residues. CDR3 in amino acids: CASSVDFRFDEQYF. In DNA, the CDR3 is TGTGCCAGCAGCGTCGACTTTCGATTCGACGAGCAGTACTTC.

The genes are TRBV4-3 and TRBJ1-1; no definite D call. The V and J ends lost 0 bases and 9 bases respectively, with 11 bases between them. The length of the CDR3 is 13 residues. Germline V gene lookup returns CDR1 LGHNA and CDR2 YSLEER. The CDR3 loop is CASSQDRQRKAFF. CDR3 nucleotides: TGCGCCAGCAGCCAAGATCGGCAGAGAAAAGCTTTCTTT.

The rearrangement uses TRBV3-1 (or the pseudogene TRBV3-2) and TRBJ1-4, with D possibly being TRBD1 (5 bases). Germline values: CDR1 LGHDT, CDR2 YNNKEL (reference sequence). Trimming pared 11 bases from V and 5 bases from J, leaving 15 bases between. CDR3 size: 13 residues. CDR3 sequence reads: CAAGGALNEKLFF. DNA for the CDR3: TGTGCCGCCGGAGGGGCTTTAAATGAAAAACTGTTTTTT.

The rearrangement links TRBV29-1 to TRBJ2-1; tentative D call: TRBD2 (5 bases). The germline V gene has CDR1 SQVTM and CDR2 ANQGSEA. This CDR3 comprises 11 residues. Trimming shortened V by 4 bases and J by 9 bases, and 10 bases separated the two germline ends. DNA of the CDR3: TGCAGCGTTGGACTATTAGGTGAGCAGTTCTTC. Translation gives CSVGLLGEQFF.

The gene calls are TRBV5-6 and TRBJ2-7; 9 positions match TRBD1. CDR1 is SGHDT, CDR2 YYEEEE, per germline. The CDR3 extends over 17 amino acids. The junction had 10 bases not matched to a gene; V was cut back by 2 bases and J by 1 base. The CDR3 sequence: CASSFRGTGRRSYEQYF. The CDR3 DNA reads as TGTGCCAGCAGCTTTAGGGGGACAGGGCGTAGATCCTACGAGCAGTACTTC.

J is TRBJ2-7 and V is TRBV18; possibly TRBD1 for D (6 bases). Trimming removed 6 bases from V and 3 bases from J, with 21 bases in between. CDR3 length: 16 residues. Germline CDR1 KGHSH, CDR2 LQKENI. The CDR3 nucleotides are TGTGCCAGCTCGCAAACCCGCAGCGGACAGAACTACGAGCAGTACTTC. Encoded protein: CASSQTRSGQNYEQYF.

This clone was seen a few times. This chain uses TRBV5-8 with TRBJ2-5; 9 nucleotides match TRBD2. Germline CDR1 SGHTS, CDR2 YDEGEE. The ends lost 4 bases at V and 2 bases at J; junction bases unmatched: 12. The CDR3 has 17 amino acids. CDR3 coding DNA: TGTGCCAGCAGCCCCGGTACGACTAGCGGTAGACAAGAGACCCAGTACTTC. Protein: CASSPGTTSGRQETQYF. The full variable domain, its missing parts supplied by reference TRBV5-8 and TRBJ2-5, is EAGVTQSPTHLIKTRGQQATLRCSPISGHTSVYWYQQALGLGLQFLLWYDEGEERNRGNFPPRFSGRQFPNYSSELNVNALELEDSALYLCASSPGTTSGRQETQYFGPGTRLLVL.

The genes are TRBV19 and TRBJ2-7; D gene uncertain. Germline V gene lookup returns CDR1 LNHDA and CDR2 SQIVND (reference sequence). Deletions cut 0 bases from V and 2 bases from J, with 5 bases between. The CDR3 has 13 amino acids. CDR3 DNA: TGTGCCAGTAGTATAGAGCGAACCTACGAGCAGTACTTC. Translation gives CASSIERTYEQYF.

The rearrangement joins TRBV29-1 to TRBJ1-4, with 7 bases matching TRBD1. This CDR3 spans 14 amino acids. Germline V gives CDR1 SQVTM, CDR2 ANQGSEA. V was pared by 1 base and J by 8 bases, with 7 bases of the junction left unmatched. The CDR3 is CSVEGVQGVEKLFF. The CDR3 DNA reads TGCAGCGTTGAAGGGGTTCAGGGGGTGGAAAAACTGTTTTTT. The entire variable domain, with the rest obtained from reference TRBV29-1 and TRBJ1-4, is as follows: SAVISQKPSRDICQRGTSLTIQCQVDSQVTMMFWYRQQPGQSLTLIATANQGSEATYESGFVIDKFPISRPNLTFSTLTVSNMSPEDSSIYLCSVEGVQGVEKLFFGSGTQLSVL.

CDR3 sequence (DNA): TGTGCCAGCAGACACCAGGGGGTCAATCAGCCCCAGCATTTT. This translates into CASRHQGVNQPQHF. This chain links TRBV6-5 with TRBJ1-5; 7 bases match TRBD1. Germline loops: CDR1 MNHEY, CDR2 SVGAGI. Trimming at V came to 6 bases and at J to 3 bases, leaving 5 bases not matched to a gene. CDR3 length: 14 amino acids.

The rearrangement links TRBV9 to TRBJ2-1; tentative D call: TRBD2 (5 bases). Trimming took 0 bases from V and 7 from J, leaving 17 bases between them. The CDR3 has 16 residues. The V gene's germline CDR1 is SGDLS and CDR2 YYNGEE. CDR3 residues: CASSVAAGDYGNEQFF. In DNA, the CDR3 is TGTGCCAGCAGCGTAGCTGCAGGCGACTATGGGAATGAGCAGTTCTTC.

This chain connects TRBV7-9 to TRBJ2-7; 7 bases align to TRBD2. Germline CDR1 and CDR2: SEHNR and FQNEAQ (reference sequence). There are 14 residues in the CDR3. With 5 bases clipped from V and 2 bases from J, the junction kept 6 bases outside the gene matches. In DNA, the CDR3 is TGTGCCAGCAGCCCCCGGGGGAGGGCCTACGAGCAGTACTTC. It specifies CASSPRGRAYEQYF. The variable domain in full, with the rest retrieved from reference TRBV7-9 and TRBJ2-7, is DTGVSQNPRHKITKRGQNVTFRCDPISEHNRLYWYRQTLGQGPEFLTYFQNEAQLEKSRLLSDRFSAERPKGSFSTLEIQRTEQGDSAMYLCASSPRGRAYEQYFGPGTRLTVT.

This chain links TRBV9 with TRBJ2-7; TRBD1 agrees at 7 bases. The J segment lost 4 bases and the V segment lost 8 bases, leaving 9 bases of the junction unmatched. CDR1 and CDR2 (germline): SGDLS, YYNGEE. The CDR3 length is 13 residues. CDR3 bases: TGTGCCAGTACCACAGGGGACGATTACGAGCAGTACTTC. Its protein is CASTTGDDYEQYF.

The rearrangement joins TRBV28 to TRBJ2-1, with 12 bases lining up with TRBD2. J gave up 8 bases and V 5 bases, and 13 bases lay outside the gene matches. Germline V lookup: CDR1 MDHEN, CDR2 SYDVKM. The CDR3 covers 17 residues. CDR3 amino acids: CASSSLERRLAGDEQFF. In DNA form, the CDR3 reads TGTGCCAGCAGTAGTTTGGAGAGGAGACTAGCGGGAGATGAGCAGTTCTTC.